The 22 T cell receptor beta chains reported below all come from one sample, sequenced in a study of shared clonotypes between healthy human individuals. CD8 cells classed as naive were CD45RO-negative and positively selected for CCR7, excluding terminally differentiated effector memory CD45RA+ cells. Method: immunoSEQ multiplex PCR; TCRdb's copy keeps in-frame clones and lacks some. The table lists about 800,000 clones, around 96% of them singletons, with less than 0.3% in the top ten. The sequencing sample was made of naive CD8+ T cells sorted from blood. These receptors originate from a man aged 25-40 years in good health.

The CDR3 DNA sequence: TGTGCCAGCAGTTTAGGCTGGAGGGGTTACGAGCAGTACTTC. Protein: CASSLGWRGYEQYF. The chain links TRBV27 to TRBJ2-7; D may be TRBD2 (6 bases). This CDR3 has 14 residues. Germline V gives CDR1 MNHEY, CDR2 SMNVEV (reference sequence). Trimming left V 2 bases short and J 4 bases short, with 12 bases between.

The chain links TRBV7-9 to TRBJ2-1; D perhaps matches TRBD2 (5 bases). Looked up from germline, CDR1 is SEHNR and CDR2 is FQNEAQ (reference sequence). Trimming stripped 5 bases from V and 7 bases from J, with 18 bases between. This CDR3 contains 15 residues. In nucleotides, the CDR3 is TGTGCCAGCAGCCCGCCCGGGGAAGGCTGGAATGAGCAGTTCTTC. Translation gives CASSPPGEGWNEQFF.

The chain employs TRBV6-1 and TRBJ2-2, with D unclear. V was clipped by 10 bases and J by 4 bases, with 13 bases between them. This CDR3 has 13 amino acids. Germline CDR1 is MNHNS and CDR2 is SASEGT. The CDR3 loop reads CATRSRFTGELFF. CDR3 coding DNA: TGTGCCACCCGATCGCGGTTCACCGGGGAGCTGTTTTTT.

This clone has a single count. The chain joins TRBV5-1 to TRBJ2-1; possibly TRBD2 for D (5 bases). The CDR3 extends over 15 amino acids. Trimming removed 3 bases at V and 7 bases at J, with 17 bases between. CDR1 and CDR2 from the germline V gene are SGHRS and YFSETQ. The chain's CDR3 is CASSSSVLGENEQFF. In DNA form, the CDR3 reads TGCGCCAGCAGCTCCAGCGTTTTGGGAGAGAATGAGCAGTTCTTC.

The chain links TRBV7-9 to TRBJ2-3, with TRBD1 matching over 10 bases. J was trimmed by 6 bases and V by 5 bases; bases with no gene match: 11. CDR3 length equals 16 residues. Per the germline V gene, CDR1 is SEHNR and CDR2 is FQNEAQ (reference sequence). CDR3: CASSPPRTGGSDTQYF. Written as DNA, the CDR3 is TGTGCCAGCAGCCCGCCGCGGACAGGGGGTTCGGATACGCAGTATTTT.

The rearrangement links TRBV10-1 to TRBJ2-1; TRBD2 matches at 7 bases. The CDR3 is 15 residues long. With 7 bases clipped from V and 7 bases from J, the junction kept 13 bases outside the gene matches. The germline CDR1 and CDR2 sequences are WNHNN and SYGVQD (reference sequence). The CDR3 nucleotides are TGCGCCAGCAAGTGGCGGCGGGAGTTAGTTAATGAGCAGTTCTTC. As protein: CASKWRRELVNEQFF.

The V call is TRBV5-6, the J call TRBJ2-2; no reliable D call. CDR1 SGHDT and CDR2 YYEEEE come from the germline V gene. Trimming shortened V by 4 bases and J by 7 bases, and 14 bases separated the two germline ends. CDR3 length: 14 amino acids. In DNA, the CDR3 is TGTGCCAGCAGCCTCCACCCCGTTGGCGGGGAGCTGTTTTTT. This codes for CASSLHPVGGELFF.

CDR3 DNA sequence: TGTGCCAGCAGCCCCCGGGACAGGGGGTCGGCTAACTATGGCTACACCTTC. It specifies CASSPRDRGSANYGYTF. This chain uses TRBV7-9 with TRBJ1-2; 11 positions match TRBD1. The trim removed 5 bases at V and 0 bases at J, leaving 8 bases unmatched. The length of the CDR3 is 17 residues. Germline CDR1 reads SEHNR; CDR2 reads FQNEAQ (reference sequence).

This rearrangement joins TRBV9 to TRBJ2-7; 7 bases fit TRBD1. Losses at the gene ends were 3 bases for V and 1 base for J; bases not matched to a gene: 10. The V gene's germline CDR1 is SGDLS and CDR2 YYNGEE. This CDR3 comprises 16 residues. In DNA, the CDR3 is TGTGCCAGCAGCGCCGTCCCCGGGACAGTATCCTACGAGCAGTACTTC. Translated, it gives CASSAVPGTVSYEQYF.

This chain links TRBV29-1 with TRBJ2-6; no reliable D call. Trimming pared 2 bases from V and 2 bases from J, leaving 4 bases between. Germline CDR1 reads SQVTM; CDR2 reads ANQGSEA. CDR3 length equals 13 residues. CDR3 sequence (DNA): TGCAGCGTTGAAATGCCTGGGGCCAACGTCCTGACTTTC. Amino acids: CSVEMPGANVLTF.

A note on this clone: Other DNA sequences in this specimen translate into the identical CDR3. V gene TRBV27 combines with J gene TRBJ2-7, with D unresolved. Per the germline V gene, CDR1 is MNHEY and CDR2 is SMNVEV (reference sequence). The CDR3 runs 11 residues. Trimming left V 4 bases short and J 2 bases short, with 3 bases between. For the CDR3, the DNA is TGTGCCAGCAGTTCTACCTACGAGCAGTACTTC. Protein sequence: CASSSTYEQYF.

Only one count was recorded for this clone. The rearrangement uses TRBV14 and TRBJ2-7; D possibly corresponds to TRBD1 (6 bases). Deletions cut 4 bases from V and 6 bases from J, with 19 bases between. This CDR3 region has 15 residues. Germline V CDR1 and CDR2: SGHDN, FVKESK. Written as DNA, the CDR3 is TGTGCCAGCAGCCTCCTACAGGGCCAAGGGGGCGAGCAGTACTTC. This gives the protein CASSLLQGQGGEQYF.

The chain joins TRBV4-3 to TRBJ1-1; possible D gene TRBD1, 6 bases. CDR1 LGHNA and CDR2 YSLEER come from the germline V gene. The CDR3 contains 14 residues. Between the trimmed V and J ends, which lost 0 bases and 3 bases, there was a span of 8 bases. The CDR3 DNA reads TGCGCCAGCAGCCAAGACAGGGGTCACACTGAAGCTTTCTTT. Translated: CASSQDRGHTEAFF.

The chain couples TRBV6-1 to TRBJ1-5, with a possible D match to TRBD1 (6 bases). The CDR3 contains 15 residues. Germline V lookup: CDR1 MNHNS, CDR2 SASEGT. The germline V and J ends were trimmed by 2 bases and 4 bases, with 12 bases remaining between them. The CDR3, as DNA: TGTGCCAGCAGTGAACTCCACAGGGCAAATCAGCCCCAGCATTTT. Translation gives CASSELHRANQPQHF.

This rearrangement joins TRBV2 to TRBJ1-1, with D possibly matching TRBD1 (5 bases). The CDR3 length is 10 residues. V lost 6 bases to trimming and J lost 11 bases, with 10 bases between them. Germline assignment: CDR1 SNHLY and CDR2 FYNNEI. As DNA, the CDR3 is TGTGCCAGCAGGGGACCGGTGGCTTTCTTT. Translating gives CASRGPVAFF.

To note about this clone: The sample has other DNA sequences that encode this CDR3 too. This chain uses TRBV7-9 with TRBJ1-1, with unresolved D. The CDR3 sequence is 12 residues long. Germline CDR1 is SEHNR and CDR2 is FQNEAQ (reference sequence). V lost 2 bases and J 0 bases, leaving 1 base between the germline ends. This CDR3 reads CASSLLNTEAFF. CDR3 nucleotides: TGTGCCAGCAGCTTACTGAACACTGAAGCTTTCTTT.

This clone appeared a single time. This chain joins TRBV4-3 and TRBJ2-1; D possibly corresponds to TRBD2 (6 bases). Germline V CDR1 and CDR2: LGHNA, YSLEER. This CDR3 has 16 amino acids. Between the trimmed V and J ends, which lost 3 bases and 0 bases, there was a span of 12 bases. In nucleotides, the CDR3 is TGCGCCAGCAGCCAGAAACGGGAGCTCTCCTACAATGAGCAGTTCTTC. The encoded protein is CASSQKRELSYNEQFF.

The CDR3 nucleotides are TGTGCCAGCAGCTTTGGTTGGGGCCCAGATACGCAGTATTTT. It encodes CASSFGWGPDTQYF. The chain has TRBV7-9 and TRBJ2-3; the D gene is possibly TRBD1 (5 bases). The CDR3 is 14 amino acids. Germline V gene sequence: CDR1 SEHNR, CDR2 FQNEAQ (reference sequence). Trimming cost V 3 bases and J 4 bases, with 11 bases left between them.

The chain has TRBV5-1 and TRBJ2-2; TRBD2 agrees at 7 bases. The trim removed 0 bases at V and 6 bases at J, leaving 11 bases unmatched. The CDR3 is made up of 17 amino acids. Germline V lookup: CDR1 SGHRS, CDR2 YFSETQ. DNA of the CDR3: TGCGCCAGCAGCTTGGATTCAGGGAGGGATGGTGCCGGGGAGCTGTTTTTT. This encodes CASSLDSGRDGAGELFF.

This clone was recorded once. The V and J genes are TRBV27 and TRBJ2-7; D might be TRBD1 (5 bases). CDR1 is MNHEY and CDR2 is SMNVEV in the germline V gene (reference sequence). The CDR3 length is 14 residues. The ends were cut back, 2 bases at V and 1 base at J, with 9 bases in the middle. CDR3 bases: TGTGCCAGCAGTTTAGGGGCGGAATCCTACGAGCAGTACTTC. It encodes CASSLGAESYEQYF.

V gene TRBV6-6 combines with J gene TRBJ2-7; tentatively, D is TRBD2 (5 bases). Germline-derived CDR1 and CDR2 are MNHNY and SVGAGI (reference sequence). The CDR3 runs to 14 residues. Trimming shortened V by 6 bases and J by 3 bases, and 15 bases separated the two germline ends. CDR3 nucleotide sequence: TGTGCCAGCAGCCCTCCTGAGAGCGGCTACGAGCAGTACTTC. As protein: CASSPPESGYEQYF.

The chain couples TRBV18 to TRBJ2-1, with 10 bases identical to TRBD2. With 4 bases clipped from V and 2 bases from J, the junction kept 8 bases outside the gene matches. Germline loops: CDR1 KGHSH, CDR2 LQKENI. This CDR3 is 17 amino acids long. CDR3 protein: CASSQTSGPPPYNEQFF. The CDR3 DNA is TGTGCCAGCTCACAGACTAGCGGGCCCCCTCCCTACAATGAGCAGTTCTTC.